This TCR beta chain is from a study of T cell repertoires in cytomegalovirus infection. Study information: Public TCR beta signatures provided an indication of both CMV infection and a matching HLA type.

Turning to this clonotype: The antigen remains unidentified.

Findings and limits, study-wide: Cumulated frequencies of public TCR beta families served to identify carriers of CMV plus the relevant HLA. Ex vivo responses were dominated by HLA-C-restricted CMV-specific TCR beta clonotypes.

The germline CDR1 and CDR2 sequences are MNHEY and SVGAGI. V lost 11 bases and J 3 bases, leaving 16 bases between the germline ends. The CDR3 consists of 13 residues. TCRdb independently ran MiXCR on the reads; one entry per CDR3 protein. The data hold about 740,000 distinct CDR3 sequences, with roughly 35% observed a single time. The origin of this receptor is a human donor in good health (CMV status not recorded). Some clones in this sample may be carry-over from other donors' samples. Input material: PBMCs. The V call is TRBV6-5, the J call TRBJ1-2, with a weak D call TRBD1 (5 bases). DNA for the CDR3: TGTGCCGTCAGGGCGAGTACACACTATGGCTACACCTTC. Translated, it gives CAVRASTHYGYTF.